This T cell receptor beta chain appears in the sequencing data of a study of blood T cells in healthy people across ages. Deletions cut 5 bases from V and 5 bases from J, with 12 bases between. Germline V gene lookup returns CDR1 SGHTA and CDR2 FQGTGA. This CDR3 is 13 amino acids long. The second PCR ran about 7 to 12 cycles with a sample-barcoded 5' primer and J-beta primers. TCRdb independently ran MiXCR on the 5' RACE reads; one entry per CDR3 protein. The table records about 780,000 distinct CDR3 sequences, about 46% of them present only once. Comment on this clonotype: Its target is unknown.

Healthy Caucasian individuals from Russia aged roughly 6 to 100 were enrolled as donors. The study, taken as a whole, reports: In older individuals, TCR beta diversity per million T cells was lower, falling roughly linearly with age.

Sample: blood. The sequence was obtained from an elderly man in good health. V usage is TRBV7-3 and J usage is TRBJ2-5; weak D call: TRBD2 (5 bases). The CDR3 loop reads CASSVNPGETQYF. In DNA, the CDR3 is TGTGCCAGCAGCGTAAATCCGGGGGAGACCCAGTACTTC.